Listed below are T cell receptor beta chains from one sample, sequenced in a study of blood T cell repertoires in COVID-19. Some clones are missing from TCRdb's copy, which holds only in-frame ones; the method was immunoSEQ multiplex PCR. The table lists approximately 200,000 clones, 80% to 90% of them singletons, with roughly 3.7% in the top ten. The sample comprised PBMCs or T cells enriched from blood (not recorded which). The receptors originated from a young woman in a cohort exposed to, infected with or recovered from COVID-19 (not recorded which). The CDR3 runs from the conserved cysteine through the conserved F or W.

j_call | v_call | cdr3_aa
TRBJ2-1 | TRBV5-1 | CASTGTGAQFF
TRBJ1-1 | TRBV3-1/TRBV3-2 | CASSQASKPWDRGAFF
TRBJ2-1 | TRBV3-1/TRBV3-2 | CASSLYSGGAGNEQFF
TRBJ2-1 | TRBV9 | CASSDPTSGRNEQFF
TRBJ1-5 | TRBV19 | CASTKDSSNQPQHF
TRBJ1-2 | TRBV2 | CASTPTGDVGGYTF
TRBJ1-6 | TRBV25-1 | CASLRDITSPLHF
TRBJ2-1 | TRBV9 | CASSTTGTSVSEQFF
TRBJ2-1 | TRBV7-9 | CASSPDRVEQFF
TRBJ2-7 | TRBV7-7 | CASSQRKEKVPGGSYEQYF
TRBJ2-2 | TRBV29-1 | CSVSRTGLNTGELFF
TRBJ2-1 | TRBV4-2 | CASSPDREQFF
TRBJ1-2 | TRBV28 | CASSSNLLDSDYGYTF
TRBJ2-1 | TRBV25-1 | CASSDPRLAGGNNEQFF
TRBJ1-5 | TRBV12-3/TRBV12-4 | CASSKNRDQPQHF